Below, 28 T cell receptor beta chains from the same sample are listed, as sequenced in a study of vaccination effects on CD4 cells after COVID-19. Profiled with immunoSEQ multiplex PCR; TCRdb holds only in-frame clones, not every one. This table holds some 22,000 clones, roughly two thirds found once. Antigen-specific CD4+ T cell clonotypes were called by their expansion after viral peptide-pool culture in ViraFEST. Following a roughly 9-day culture, CD4+ T cells were purified. According to the study, vaccine recipients showed no prior SARS-CoV-2 infection and negative nucleocapsid antibodies. These TCRs' antigens remain unknown. The starting material was CD4+ T cells from PBMCs cultured with HCoV-NL63 spike peptides, obtained before COVID-19 vaccination. Source of these receptors: a human donor who received a COVID-19 vaccine.

This chain connects TRBV10-3 to TRBJ1-2, with D maybe TRBD1 (5 bases). The CDR3 totals 19 residues. Trimming removed 6 bases from V and 4 bases from J, with 30 bases in between. In germline, CDR1 is ENHRY, CDR2 SYGVKD. The CDR3 DNA follows: TGTGCCATCAGAGCGGGTGGACCTCTTACTCTACCCCAGGGCTATGGCTACACCTTC. It codes for CAIRAGGPLTLPQGYGYTF.

V gene TRBV28 combines with J gene TRBJ2-1, with 8 nucleotides matching TRBD1. The CDR3 spans 16 residues. In germline, CDR1 is MDHEN, CDR2 SYDVKM. V lost 5 bases to trimming and J lost 6 bases; unmatched junction nucleotides: 12. The DNA for the CDR3 is TGTGCCAGCAGTCTTGGGACAGGTAGGGTAGGCAATGAGCAGTTCTTC. Its translation: CASSLGTGRVGNEQFF.

Here the CDR3 DNA reads TGCGCCAGCAGCTTGGACAGGGATGGCTACACCTTC. It translates to CASSLDRDGYTF. This chain uses TRBV5-1 with TRBJ1-2; D possibly corresponds to TRBD1 (6 bases). CDR3 length: 12 amino acids. CDR1 and CDR2 (germline): SGHRS, YFSETQ. The V end lost 0 bases, the J end lost 6 bases, and 6 bases lay between the germline ends. Supplemented by reference TRBV5-1 and TRBJ1-2, the full variable domain reads KAGVTQTPRYLIKTRGQQVTLSCSPISGHRSVSWYQQTPGQGLQFLFEYFSETQRNKGNFPGRFSGRQFSNSRSEMNVSTLELGDSALYLCASSLDRDGYTFGSGTRLTVV.

The CDR3 sequence is CASSSGTSGLNEQFF. DNA for the CDR3: TGCGCCAGCAGCTCCGGGACTAGCGGCCTCAATGAGCAGTTCTTC. The V gene is TRBV5-1, the J gene TRBJ2-1, with 11 bases that match TRBD2. V lost 3 bases, J lost 6 bases, and 5 bases stayed unmatched. The CDR3 is 15 amino acids. Germline CDR1 is SGHRS and CDR2 is YFSETQ.

This chain links TRBV28 with TRBJ1-2; 7 nucleotides line up with TRBD1. The V gene end was trimmed by 6 bases and the J gene end by 3 bases; junction bases not matched to a gene: 7. The CDR3 is 14 amino acids. Germline V gene sequence: CDR1 MDHEN, CDR2 SYDVKM. Written as DNA, the CDR3 is TGTGCCAGCAGACCCCCGGGACAGTACTATGGCTACACCTTC. Encoded protein: CASRPPGQYYGYTF.

This clone came up a few times. V and J are TRBV15 and TRBJ2-5; 8 bases are shared with TRBD2. Trimming removed 5 bases from V and 5 bases from J; junction bases left unmatched: 7. CDR1 is LNHNV, CDR2 YYDKDF, per germline (reference sequence). CDR3 length equals 14 residues. The CDR3 spells CATSSRGGPETQYF. DNA for the CDR3: TGTGCCACCAGCTCCCGGGGGGGCCCTGAGACCCAGTACTTC.

The chain carries TRBV25-1 and TRBJ1-1; D is unresolved. In germline, CDR1 is MGHDK, CDR2 SYGVNS. V lost 4 bases and J lost 1, with 4 bases in between. The CDR3 is 12 amino acids. DNA for the CDR3: TGTGCCAGCAGTGGCCCGAACACTGAAGCTTTCTTT. It encodes CASSGPNTEAFF.

The J gene is TRBJ1-3, the V gene TRBV5-1; D may be TRBD1 (6 bases). V was cut by 0 bases and J by 4 bases, with 14 bases left in between. The CDR3 length is 16 residues. Germline-derived CDR1 and CDR2 are SGHRS and YFSETQ. The CDR3 nucleotides read TGCGCCAGCAGCTTGGCCGGGGCAGGGGTCGGAAACACCATATATTTT. Residues: CASSLAGAGVGNTIYF.

This clone was observed a single time. This sequence joins TRBV3-1 (or the pseudogene TRBV3-2) and TRBJ2-3; D may be TRBD1 (6 bases). V was pared by 4 bases and J by 0 bases, with 14 bases between. The CDR3 is made up of 16 amino acids. Germline loops: CDR1 LGHDT, CDR2 YNNKEL (reference sequence). This CDR3 is CASSPHQGPSTDTQYF. The CDR3 DNA sequence: TGTGCCAGCAGCCCACACCAGGGGCCTAGCACAGATACGCAGTATTTT.

This clone was counted a few times. CDR3 loop: CASSPTDSYSNQPQHF. CDR3 coding DNA: TGTGCCAGCAGCCCGACGGACAGCTATAGCAATCAGCCCCAGCATTTT. This rearrangement joins TRBV28 to TRBJ1-5; tentatively, D is TRBD1 (6 bases). Germline CDR1 and CDR2: MDHEN and SYDVKM. This CDR3 comprises 16 residues. V was trimmed by 6 bases and J by 0 bases, leaving 15 bases between them. Filled out from reference TRBV28 and TRBJ1-5, the complete variable domain reads DVKVTQSSRYLVKRTGEKVFLECVQDMDHENMFWYRQDPGLGLRLIYFSYDVKMKEKGDIPEGYSVSREKKERFSLILESASTNQTSMYLCASSPTDSYSNQPQHFGDGTRLSIL.

This chain joins TRBV5-4 and TRBJ1-2; no clear D. Trimming took off 5 bases at V and 8 bases at J, with 16 bases between the two ends. CDR3 length: 13 amino acids. Germline-derived CDR1 and CDR2 are SGHNT and YYREEE (reference sequence). The chain's CDR3 is CASRRDSPVGYTF. The CDR3, as DNA: TGTGCCAGCAGGCGAGATTCCCCGGTGGGCTACACCTTC.

The chain recombines TRBV9 with TRBJ2-3; D could derive from TRBD1 or TRBD2 (5 bases each). The CDR3 extends over 15 amino acids. Trimming removed 3 bases at V and 6 bases at J, with 17 bases between. Per the germline V gene, CDR1 is SGDLS and CDR2 is YYNGEE. CDR3 sequence (DNA): TGTGCCAGCAGCGCCCAGGGCCGGGGCGGGGATACGCAGTATTTT. It is translated as CASSAQGRGGDTQYF.

This rearrangement joins TRBV19 to TRBJ1-1; D is unclear. V shed 4 bases and J shed 5 bases, with 8 bases lying between them. CDR3 length equals 12 residues. Germline loops: CDR1 LNHDA, CDR2 SQIVND (reference sequence). The CDR3 DNA sequence: TGTGCCAGTAGTACTTTGCGGACTGAAGCTTTCTTT. Protein sequence: CASSTLRTEAFF.

The chain carries TRBV9 and TRBJ2-3, with 11 bases fitting TRBD2. Trimming removed 0 bases from V and 4 bases from J; junction bases left unmatched: 7. The CDR3 extends over 17 amino acids. CDR1 and CDR2 (germline): SGDLS, YYNGEE. The CDR3 loop reads CASSVGASGGFADTQYF. The CDR3 nucleotides read TGTGCCAGCAGCGTAGGGGCTAGCGGGGGGTTCGCAGATACGCAGTATTTT. Together with reference TRBV9 and TRBJ2-3, the CDR3 gives the full variable domain: DSGVTQTPKHLITATGQRVTLRCSPRSGDLSVYWYQQSLDQGLQFLIQYYNGEERAKGNILERFSAQQFPDLHSELNLSSLELGDSALYFCASSVGASGGFADTQYFGPGTRLTVL.

This clone was found a few times. V usage is TRBV3-1 (or the pseudogene TRBV3-2) and J usage is TRBJ1-1; 7 bases are a match to TRBD1. Per germline, CDR1 LGHDT and CDR2 YNNKEL (reference sequence). Trimming removed 3 bases from V and 1 base from J; junction bases left unmatched: 2. This CDR3 contains 14 residues. DNA of the CDR3: TGTGCCAGCAGCCACGGACAGGCGAACACTGAAGCTTTCTTT. Its protein product is CASSHGQANTEAFF.

In its sample, this clone was seen once. J is TRBJ1-2 and V is TRBV5-5; no reliable D call. Germline V gene lookup returns CDR1 SGHKS and CDR2 YYEKEE (reference sequence). V was clipped by 0 bases and J by 4 bases, with 16 bases between them. This CDR3 region has 16 residues. The CDR3 protein is CASSLEGAAWVYGYTF. CDR3 bases: TGTGCCAGCAGCTTGGAGGGCGCGGCATGGGTCTATGGCTACACCTTC.

The CDR3 nucleotides are TGTGCCAGCAGCCCCCGGGGGGTACAGGGGACCGCTGGCTACACCTTC. Its translation is CASSPRGVQGTAGYTF. V is TRBV7-9 and J is TRBJ1-2; 7 bases fit TRBD1. The V segment lost 5 bases and the J segment 7 bases; nucleotides outside the gene matches: 16. Germline V lookup: CDR1 SEHNR, CDR2 FQNEAQ (reference sequence). This CDR3 is built from 16 residues.

The rearrangement joins TRBV29-1 to TRBJ1-2; D might be TRBD1 (6 bases). This CDR3 has 14 amino acids. Germline V gene sequence: CDR1 SQVTM, CDR2 ANQGSEA. V was pared by 7 bases and J by 2 bases, with 17 bases between. The CDR3 loop is CSAEARGANYGYTF. The CDR3 bases are TGCAGCGCCGAAGCCCGGGGGGCCAACTATGGCTACACCTTC.

This chain links TRBV19 with TRBJ1-1; D is uncertain. The germline gives CDR1 LNHDA, CDR2 SQIVND (reference sequence). Trimming pared 1 base from V and 1 base from J, leaving 25 bases between. This CDR3 region has 20 residues. The CDR3 region has the DNA TGTGCCAGTAGTATAGCCCCTCCGGGCCGACCGACCTTGCGGAACACTGAAGCTTTCTTT. Translating gives CASSIAPPGRPTLRNTEAFF.

The chain uses TRBV10-3 and TRBJ2-3, with D unclear. CDR1 ENHRY and CDR2 SYGVKD come from the germline V gene. The CDR3 spans 11 residues. V was cut by 3 bases and J by 5 bases, with 3 bases left in between. The CDR3 region has the DNA TGTGCCATCAGTGATCAAGATACGCAGTATTTT. Translating it yields CAISDQDTQYF.

This chain joins TRBV6-5 and TRBJ1-3; D possibly corresponds to TRBD1 (6 bases). The CDR3 is 15 residues long. V gave up 6 bases and J gave up 3 bases, with 15 bases separating them. The germline V gene encodes CDR1 MNHEY and CDR2 SVGAGI. The CDR3 is CASSPLRGGGNTIYF. CDR3 bases: TGTGCCAGCAGCCCCTTGAGGGGGGGTGGAAACACCATATATTTT.

The V gene is TRBV10-3, the J gene TRBJ2-1; 10 nucleotides line up with TRBD1. Germline CDR1 and CDR2: ENHRY and SYGVKD. Germline trimming cut 7 bases from V and 6 bases from J; bases unmatched to any gene: 15. The CDR3 contains 17 residues. CDR3 sequence: CAINGGSTGGIVNEQFF. The CDR3 DNA sequence: TGTGCCATCAACGGGGGCTCGACAGGGGGCATTGTCAATGAGCAGTTCTTC.

This clone was found a few times. J is TRBJ1-1 and V is TRBV3-1 (or the pseudogene TRBV3-2); 7 positions match TRBD1. The CDR3 spans 14 residues. J gave up 4 bases and V 4 bases, and 6 bases lay outside the gene matches. Germline CDR1 and CDR2: LGHDT and YNNKEL (reference sequence). The CDR3 DNA follows: TGTGCCAGCAGCCCTCTAGGGACAGTCACTGAAGCTTTCTTT. This sequence encodes CASSPLGTVTEAFF.

The rearrangement links TRBV7-9 to TRBJ2-6; TRBD2 is a possible D gene (6 bases). Deletions cut 7 bases from V and 2 bases from J, with 27 bases between. CDR1 and CDR2 from the germline V gene are SEHNR and FQNEAQ (reference sequence). CDR3 length: 20 amino acids. Written as DNA, the CDR3 is TGTGCCAGCACCAGAGAAAGAGGGACCGGGGGTTTGGCTGGGGCCAACGTCCTGACTTTC. It specifies CASTRERGTGGLAGANVLTF. The full variable domain, rest sourced from reference TRBV7-9 and TRBJ2-6, is DTGVSQNPRHKITKRGQNVTFRCDPISEHNRLYWYRQTLGQGPEFLTYFQNEAQLEKSRLLSDRFSAERPKGSFSTLEIQRTEQGDSAMYLCASTRERGTGGLAGANVLTFGAGSRLTVL.

The chain couples TRBV6-5 to TRBJ1-1; possible D gene TRBD1, 5 bases. Trimming cost V 7 bases and J 1 base, with 13 bases left between them. The CDR3 spans 14 residues. CDR1 and CDR2 (germline): MNHEY, SVGAGI. CDR3 loop: CASTMGPRNTEAFF. DNA for the CDR3: TGTGCCAGCACTATGGGACCCAGGAACACTGAAGCTTTCTTT.

The V and J genes are TRBV5-8 and TRBJ1-2; no clear D. The CDR3 extends over 9 amino acids. Germline V gene lookup returns CDR1 SGHTS and CDR2 YDEGEE. V was pared by 3 bases and J by 11 bases, with 5 bases between. CDR3 DNA: TGTGCCAGCAGCTCGGTGTACACCTTC. As protein: CASSSVYTF.

J is TRBJ1-3 and V is TRBV3-1 (or the pseudogene TRBV3-2); no reliable D call. CDR1 and CDR2 (germline): LGHDT, YNNKEL (reference sequence). V lost 0 bases, J lost 0 bases, and 6 bases lay in between. The length of the CDR3 is 15 residues. The CDR3 region has the DNA TGTGCCAGCAGCCAAGAGAGGATCTCTGGAAACACCATATATTTT. Translation: CASSQERISGNTIYF.

The sample holds a few counts of this clone. The CDR3 DNA follows: TGTGCCAGCAGCTCGTGGACAGGGGTGTATAATTCACCCCTCCACTTT. It translates to CASSSWTGVYNSPLHF. The chain recombines TRBV7-2 with TRBJ1-6, with 9 bases fitting TRBD1. This CDR3 has 16 residues. Germline V gene data show CDR1 as SGHTA and CDR2 as FQGNSA. With V trimmed by 4 bases and J by 4 bases, 5 bases remained unmatched.